Detailed here is one T cell receptor (beta chain). This sample was taken from a study of blood T cell repertoires in COVID-19. Looking at the study overall: Sites across the United States, Italy and Spain contributed samples from acute and convalescent COVID-19. From T cells, B-cell-depleted T cells, or PBMCs came the material, which was cDNA or gDNA.

Losses at the gene ends were 5 bases for V and 4 bases for J; bases not matched to a gene: 14. Germline values: CDR1 MDHEN, CDR2 SYDVKM. The CDR3 spans 16 residues. As processed by the authors: Reference gene primer amplification gave nucleated cell count estimates. Profiled with immunoSEQ multiplex PCR; TCRdb holds only in-frame clones, not every one. The DNA gave D and trimming, while V, J and clone size come from that table. Among around 100,000 clones listed, more than 70% were seen once. The TCR sequence derives from a human donor in a cohort sampled during active COVID-19. The V call is TRBV28, the J call TRBJ2-7; TRBD2 aligns across 7 bases. Sequenced: peripheral blood. CDR3 loop: CASSAPGTNVFYEQYF. CDR3 sequence (DNA): TGTGCCAGCAGTGCCCCCGGGACTAACGTGTTTTACGAGCAGTACTTC.